The next 8 T cell receptor beta chains were all read from a single sample in a study of cytomegalovirus exposure and HLA in healthy donors. Primers for the PCR totalled 60 Vbeta and 13 Jbeta. Assay used: immunoSEQ multiplex PCR; TCRdb lists only in-frame clones, some missing. The sample has some 100,000 clones, under 90% seen once. Sequences were obtained from PBMCs. All receptors come from a woman under 40 in good health and CMV-seronegative.

The J gene is TRBJ1-2, the V gene TRBV11-2, with D maybe TRBD1 (5 bases). The CDR3 has 19 residues. V was pared by 1 base and J by 7 bases, with 28 bases between. Germline CDR1 SGHAT, CDR2 FQNNGV. CDR3 region: CASSLGASGRLSSGAGYTF. CDR3 DNA sequence: TGTGCCAGCAGCTTAGGAGCGTCAGGGAGGCTATCTTCGGGCGCTGGCTACACCTTC.

In this sample, this clone turned up once. The genes are TRBV11-2 and TRBJ1-5, with D possibly being TRBD1 (5 bases). This CDR3 is built from 16 residues. CDR1 is SGHAT, CDR2 FQNNGV, per germline. V was shortened by 1 base and J by 1 base, with 11 bases between the two germline ends. The CDR3 DNA sequence: TGTGCCAGCAGCTTAGTCTACAGGATGAGCAATCAGCCCCAGCATTTT. Translated, it gives CASSLVYRMSNQPQHF.

The chain uses TRBV28 and TRBJ2-5; 15 bases match TRBD2. Germline V gene lookup returns CDR1 MDHEN and CDR2 SYDVKM. The CDR3 spans 19 residues. With V trimmed by 0 bases and J by 5 bases, 10 bases remained unmatched. The CDR3 region has the DNA TGTGCCAGCAGTTTATGGGGGACTAGCGGGAGGTGGGGTCGGGAGACCCAGTACTTC. Residues: CASSLWGTSGRWGRETQYF.

This chain connects TRBV7-2 to TRBJ2-7, with D unresolved. From germline, CDR1 is SGHTA and CDR2 FQGNSA. V was pared by 6 bases and J by 9 bases, with 18 bases between. The CDR3 contains 13 residues. The chain's CDR3 is CASSGHDLRVQYF. The DNA of the CDR3 is TGTGCCAGCAGTGGGCACGATCTACGAGTGCAGTACTTC.

The V gene is TRBV4-3, the J gene TRBJ2-7; 8 bases are a match to TRBD2. The V segment lost 4 bases and the J segment 7 bases; nucleotides outside the gene matches: 12. The CDR3 spans 15 residues. Germline assignment: CDR1 LGHNA and CDR2 YSLEER. The CDR3 nucleotides read TGCGCCAGCAGCCCTCTAGCGGGTTCCCTCATTGAGCAGTACTTC. This gives the protein CASSPLAGSLIEQYF.

The chain has TRBV7-9 and TRBJ1-1; TRBD1 might be the D (6 bases). CDR1 is SEHNR and CDR2 is FQNEAQ in the germline V gene (reference sequence). Trimming took off 1 base at V and 7 bases at J, with 13 bases between the two ends. There are 14 residues in the CDR3. The CDR3 spells CASSLVQGASEAFF. CDR3 DNA: TGTGCCAGCAGCTTAGTACAGGGAGCAAGTGAAGCTTTCTTT.

This CDR3 is CASSPDRGGIYEQYF. The CDR3 region has the DNA TGTGCCAGCTCACCGGACAGGGGTGGAATCTACGAGCAGTACTTC. The genes are TRBV18 and TRBJ2-7, with TRBD1 identical over 9 bases. This CDR3 is built from 15 residues. Germline CDR1 reads KGHSH; CDR2 reads LQKENI. V lost 3 bases to trimming and J lost 3 bases; unmatched junction nucleotides: 6.

CDR3 coding DNA: TGTGCCAGCAGTCACGGGCAGGGGGGGTACTTC. This encodes CASSHGQGGYF. The chain is built from TRBV28 and TRBJ2-7; D perhaps matches TRBD1 (7 bases). Trimming pared 5 bases from V and 12 bases from J, leaving 14 bases between. CDR1 is MDHEN, CDR2 SYDVKM, per germline. This CDR3 contains 11 residues. Full variable domain (outside the CDR3, taken from reference TRBV28 and TRBJ2-7): DVKVTQSSRYLVKRTGEKVFLECVQDMDHENMFWYRQDPGLGLRLIYFSYDVKMKEKGDIPEGYSVSREKKERFSLILESASTNQTSMYLCASSHGQGGYFGPGTRLTVT.